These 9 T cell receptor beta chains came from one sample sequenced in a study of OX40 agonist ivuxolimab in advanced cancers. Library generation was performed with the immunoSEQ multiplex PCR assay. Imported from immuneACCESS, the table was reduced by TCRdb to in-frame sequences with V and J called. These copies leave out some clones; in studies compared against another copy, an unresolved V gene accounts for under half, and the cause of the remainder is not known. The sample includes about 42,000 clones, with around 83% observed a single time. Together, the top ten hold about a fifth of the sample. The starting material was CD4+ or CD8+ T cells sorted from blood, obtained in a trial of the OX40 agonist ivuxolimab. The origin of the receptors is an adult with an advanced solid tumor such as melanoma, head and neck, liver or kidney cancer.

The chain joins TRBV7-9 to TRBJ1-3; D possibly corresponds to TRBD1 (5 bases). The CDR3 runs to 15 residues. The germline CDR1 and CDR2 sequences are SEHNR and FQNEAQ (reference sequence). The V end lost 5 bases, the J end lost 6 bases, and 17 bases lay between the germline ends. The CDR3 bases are TGTGCCAGCAGCCTAAAAGCAGGGTTGGTAAACACCATATATTTT. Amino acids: CASSLKAGLVNTIYF.

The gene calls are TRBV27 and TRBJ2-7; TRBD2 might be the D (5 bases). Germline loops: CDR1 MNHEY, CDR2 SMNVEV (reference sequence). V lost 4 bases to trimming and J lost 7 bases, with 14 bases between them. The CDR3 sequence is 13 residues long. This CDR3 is CASSYSEGIEQYF. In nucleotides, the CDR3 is TGTGCCAGCAGTTACTCAGAGGGAATTGAGCAGTACTTC.

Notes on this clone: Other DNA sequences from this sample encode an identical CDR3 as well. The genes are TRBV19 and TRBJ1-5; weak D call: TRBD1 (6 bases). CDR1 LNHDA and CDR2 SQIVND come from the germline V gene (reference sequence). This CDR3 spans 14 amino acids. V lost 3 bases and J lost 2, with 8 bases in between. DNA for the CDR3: TGTGCCAGTAGTATTTGGACAGGCAATCAGCCCCAGCATTTT. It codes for CASSIWTGNQPQHF.

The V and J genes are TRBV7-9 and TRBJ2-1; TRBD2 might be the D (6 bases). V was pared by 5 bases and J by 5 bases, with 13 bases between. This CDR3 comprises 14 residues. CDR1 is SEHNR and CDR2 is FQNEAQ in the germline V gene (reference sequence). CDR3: CASSPSTSHNEQFF. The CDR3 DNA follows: TGTGCCAGCAGCCCCTCGACTAGTCACAATGAGCAGTTCTTC.

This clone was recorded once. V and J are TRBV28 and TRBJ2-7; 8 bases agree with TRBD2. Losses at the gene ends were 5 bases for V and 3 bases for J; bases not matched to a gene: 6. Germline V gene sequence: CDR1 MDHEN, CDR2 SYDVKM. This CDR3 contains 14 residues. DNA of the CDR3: TGTGCCAGCAGTCCCCGGGAGGGGGTCTACGAGCAGTACTTC. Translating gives CASSPREGVYEQYF.

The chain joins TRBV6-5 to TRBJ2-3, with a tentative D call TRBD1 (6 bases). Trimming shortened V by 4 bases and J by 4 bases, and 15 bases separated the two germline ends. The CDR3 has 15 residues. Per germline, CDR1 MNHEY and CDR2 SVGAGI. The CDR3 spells CASSLFPSGADTQYF. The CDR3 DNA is TGTGCCAGCAGTTTATTCCCCTCAGGGGCAGATACGCAGTATTTT.

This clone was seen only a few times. The CDR3 sequence is CASSLPDNQPQHF. As DNA, the CDR3 is TGTGCCAGCAGTTTACCCGACAATCAGCCCCAGCATTTT. The rearrangement links TRBV28 to TRBJ1-5; D not certain. The CDR3 has 13 amino acids. Germline V gene data show CDR1 as MDHEN and CDR2 as SYDVKM. Trimming shortened V by 2 bases and J by 3 bases, and 5 bases separated the two germline ends.

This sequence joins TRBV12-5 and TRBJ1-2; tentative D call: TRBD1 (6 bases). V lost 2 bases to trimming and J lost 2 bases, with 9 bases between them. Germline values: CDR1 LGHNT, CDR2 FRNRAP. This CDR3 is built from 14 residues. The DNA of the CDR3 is TGTGCTAGTGGTTTGCGGGGGCGCAACTATGGCTACACCTTC. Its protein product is CASGLRGRNYGYTF.

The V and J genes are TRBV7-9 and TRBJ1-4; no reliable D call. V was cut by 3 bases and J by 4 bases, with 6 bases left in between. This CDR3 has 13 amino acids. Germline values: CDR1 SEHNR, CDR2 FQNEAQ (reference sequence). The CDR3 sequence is CASSFGLNEKLFF. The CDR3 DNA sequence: TGTGCCAGCAGCTTTGGTCTTAATGAAAAACTGTTTTTT.